Below, one TCR beta chain is given with its context. This clone's antigen is unknown. Per-nucleotide qualities are absent, and no much larger clonotype sits a single base away. The data derive from a study of T cells in Graves' hyperthyroidism and ophthalmopathy (dated by TCRdb to between 2018 and 2021). A note on the overall study: Peripheral blood was collected at initial diagnosis, before any treatment. After blood sampling, hyperthyroidism patients were treated with methimazole at a starting dose of 30 mg daily, and ophthalmopathy patients were treated with high-dose intravenous methylprednisolone. According to the paper, TCR Vbeta CDR3 sequencing was carried out on around 140 peripheral blood samples, which came from fewer than 50 ophthalmopathy, around 75 hyperthyroidism and roughly 17 progressor patients. The 100 discovery patients were randomly split 7:3 into training and test sets. To identify TCR V-J signatures that set the groups apart, the researchers used a discovery cohort of 90 to 100 patients, made up of 40 to 45 with Graves' ophthalmopathy and about 59 with stable Graves' hyperthyroidism. In addition, the study compared T-cell repertoires in thyroid tissue and in blood from several Graves' hyperthyroidism patients. An independent validation cohort of around 19 hyperthyroidism patients and approximately 16 patients who later progressed to ophthalmopathy tested prospective prediction of ophthalmopathy. Study-level results and caveats: Most expanded thyroid clonotypes (frequency above 0.001) were also detected in blood, a finding suggesting that blood repertoires may reflect thyroid immune responses. During validation, the model predicted progression to ophthalmopathy a median of about 6.3 months ahead of onset, with approximately 71% sensitivity and around 72% specificity. Ophthalmopathy was separated from stable hyperthyroidism by a 13 V-J signature model, with 85% to 90% sensitivity and around 81% specificity obtained in cross-validation and 80%/75% obtained in testing. Sample size was not statistically predetermined, and investigators were not blinded to group allocation.

According to the germline V gene, CDR1 reads SNHLY and CDR2 reads FYNNEI. The germline V end is reduced by 7 bases and the J end by 0 bases; junction bases left unmatched: 9. There are 16 amino acids in the CDR3, from cysteine to phenylalanine inclusive. Only the CDR3 region is kept as DNA, spanning 48 bases read in frame from base 1. Amplification of TCR beta CDR3 regions was carried out from RNA transcripts. A first-round RT-PCR of the TCR CDR3 used the HTBI primer set with the Qiagen OneStep RT-PCR kit. Libraries were constructed in a second round of multiplex PCR, after which size selection and purification were carried out. Sequencing of the libraries was done on an Illumina HiSeq2000 using paired-end 100 bp reads. Concerning the study's data processing: SOAPnuke was used to process the raw data, with reads discarded if the reads contained adapters or uncalled bases, had a mean Phred below 15, or lacked an exact constant-primer or identifier match. COPE v1.2.5 was used to merge the high-quality paired reads, and each unique nucleotide sequence was defined as a clonotype. Clonotypes were aligned to IMGT TRBV, TRBD and TRBJ reference segments using MiTCR v1.1. Analysis was restricted to V-J combinations with a frequency above 0.0001, which covered about 99% of repertoires. A TCS score was defined as the ratio between F50 (clonal expansion) and ExV (chaos), using BLOSUM62-based TCRdist between CDR3 peptides within each V-J. Welch's t-statistics and random forest reduced approximately 520 V-J features to 13, which were used in a naive Bayes classifier (R e1071). Thyroid-blood repertoire similarity was quantified with the Morisita-Horn index. TCRdb reprocessing: public reads trimmed at Q25 with fastp, clones called with MiXCR, in-frame beta chains kept. All rows with the same CDR3 protein become a single entry with the most common DNA and genes. The V and J calls come from TCRdb's annotation, not from the publication. A total of about 840,000 distinct CDR3 sequences appear in this sample, over 35% of them only once. The top ten clones comprise approximately 8.7% of the sample.

Graves' hyperthyroidism was defined as stable when no progression to ophthalmopathy occurred over 18 months of follow-up. Hyperthyroidism patients were newly diagnosed, had a disease duration of under 2 months, and were aged 18 to 65 years. Patients with uncontrolled infections, other autoimmune diseases, pregnancy or lactation were excluded. Diagnoses were based on clinical symptoms, serum thyroxine and TRAb, thyroid ultrasound and orbital computed tomography. Ficoll-Paque density gradient centrifugation was used to isolate PBMCs from approximately 10 ml of fresh peripheral blood. Total RNA was extracted with Trizol reagent, and quality was checked on an Agilent 2100 Bioanalyzer.

The sequence links TRBV2 to TRBJ2-7, and 10 junctional nucleotides match TRBD1. The sequence came from a man aged 18 to 29 with Graves' hyperthyroidism. Sequenced sample: blood. The nucleotide sequence reads as follows: TGTGCCAGCATATACGGGACAGGGGCTCACTCCTACGAGCAGTACTTC. This gives the protein CASIYGTGAHSYEQYF.